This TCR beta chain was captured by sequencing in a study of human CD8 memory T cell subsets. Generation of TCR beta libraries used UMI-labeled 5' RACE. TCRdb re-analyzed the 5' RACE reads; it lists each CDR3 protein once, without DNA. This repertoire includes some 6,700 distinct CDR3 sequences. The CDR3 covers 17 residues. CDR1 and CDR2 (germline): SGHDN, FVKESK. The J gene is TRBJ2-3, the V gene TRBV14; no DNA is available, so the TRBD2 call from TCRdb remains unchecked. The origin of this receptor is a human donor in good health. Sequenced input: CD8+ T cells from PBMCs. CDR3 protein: CASSQPVLAGLGDTQYF.